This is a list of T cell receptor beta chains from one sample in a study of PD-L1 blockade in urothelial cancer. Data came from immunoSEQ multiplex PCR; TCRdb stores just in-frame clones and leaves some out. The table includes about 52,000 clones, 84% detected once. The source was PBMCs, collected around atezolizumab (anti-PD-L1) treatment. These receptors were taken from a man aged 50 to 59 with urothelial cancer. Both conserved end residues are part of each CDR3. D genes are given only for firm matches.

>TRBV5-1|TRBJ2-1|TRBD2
CASSLGRGGVGSYNEQFF
TGCGCCAGCAGCTTGGGGCGTGGGGGGGTTGGGTCCTACAATGAGCAGTTCTTC
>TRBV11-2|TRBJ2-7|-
CASSPHGSSYEQYF
TGTGCCAGCAGCCCCCACGGGAGCTCCTACGAGCAGTACTTC
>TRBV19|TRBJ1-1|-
CASSKGAMNTEAFF
TGTGCCAGTAGTAAGGGAGCCATGAACACTGAAGCTTTCTTT
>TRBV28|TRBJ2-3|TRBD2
CASSPSGKGTDTQYF
TGTGCCAGCAGCCCTAGCGGGAAGGGCACAGATACGCAGTATTTT
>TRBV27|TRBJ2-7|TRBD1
CASSSDRGPDAYEQYF
TGTGCCAGCAGTTCGGACAGGGGGCCTGACGCCTACGAGCAGTACTTC
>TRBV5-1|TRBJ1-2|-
CASSTSGGNYGYTF
TGCGCCAGCAGCACCTCCGGAGGGAACTATGGCTACACCTTC
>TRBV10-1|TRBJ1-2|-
CASSPGGYGYTF
TGCGCCAGCAGTCCGGGAGGCTATGGCTACACCTTC
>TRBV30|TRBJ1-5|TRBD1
CAWNPGGQGARTQPQHF
TGTGCCTGGAACCCCGGGGGACAGGGGGCTCGTACTCAGCCCCAGCATTTT
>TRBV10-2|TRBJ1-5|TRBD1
CASSESTGGSSNQPQHF
TGCGCCAGCAGTGAGTCAACAGGGGGTAGTAGCAATCAGCCCCAGCATTTT
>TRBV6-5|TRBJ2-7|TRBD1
CASSYSTGAQGQYF
TGTGCCAGCAGTTACTCGACAGGGGCGCAAGGGCAGTACTTC
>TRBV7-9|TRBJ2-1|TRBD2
CASSRGGGFYNEQFF
TGTGCCAGCAGCCGCGGGGGGGGATTTTACAATGAGCAGTTCTTC
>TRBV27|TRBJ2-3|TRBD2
CASSLTSGGSDTQYF
TGTGCCAGCAGCCTCACTAGCGGGGGATCAGATACGCAGTATTTT
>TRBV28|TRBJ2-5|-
CASSSRETQYF
TGTGCCAGCAGTTCGCGGGAGACCCAGTACTTC
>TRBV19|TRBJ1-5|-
CASSSRGFGQPQHF
TGTGCCAGTAGTTCCAGGGGATTCGGGCAGCCCCAGCATTTT